These T cell receptor beta chains were read from a single sample in a study of liver allograft versus peripheral blood T cells. TCRdb reprocessed the reads with MiXCR, giving one entry per CDR3 protein. The sample has around 9,000 distinct CDR3 sequences; 15% to 20% are singletons. These receptors were obtained from a human patient who had a liver transplant. Part of the T cell pool may stem from the graft donor. Each CDR3 is given with its conserved first and last residue. The D gene is left open where the match is weak. Expanded clones are given a class, and other clones once, few, many or no size at all.

abundance: .
j_gene: TRBJ2-1
v_gene: TRBV12-3/TRBV12-4
d_gene: .
CDR3aa: CASSLDEKGIYEQFF
CDR3nt: TGTGCCAGCAGCCTAGACGAGAAGGGCATCTATGAGCAGTTCTTC

abundance: few
j_gene: TRBJ1-1
v_gene: TRBV12-3/TRBV12-4
d_gene: .
CDR3aa: CASSTVGGYTEAFF
CDR3nt: TGTGCCAGCAGCACCGTGGGAGGGTACACTGAAGCTTTCTTT

abundance: many
j_gene: TRBJ1-1
v_gene: TRBV30
d_gene: .
CDR3aa: CAWGTRNTEAFF
CDR3nt: TGTGCCTGGGGGACCAGGAACACTGAAGCTTTCTTT

abundance: few
j_gene: TRBJ1-2
v_gene: TRBV12-3/TRBV12-4
d_gene: TRBD1
CDR3aa: CASSGSAGTGTLPNYGYTF
CDR3nt: TGTGCCAGCAGTGGTTCCGCCGGGACAGGGACCCTACCTAACTATGGCTACACCTTC

abundance: few
j_gene: TRBJ1-2
v_gene: TRBV12-3/TRBV12-4
d_gene: .
CDR3aa: CASRPWVASNYGYTF
CDR3nt: TGTGCCAGCAGACCCTGGGTGGCAAGCAACTATGGCTACACCTTC

abundance: .
j_gene: TRBJ2-5
v_gene: TRBV15
d_gene: TRBD1
CDR3aa: CATSSPRDRGRETQYF
CDR3nt: TGTGCCACCAGCAGTCCCAGGGACAGGGGACGAGAGACCCAGTACTTC

abundance: once
j_gene: TRBJ2-3
v_gene: TRBV10-3
d_gene: .
CDR3aa: CASSQSRQGTDTQYF
CDR3nt: TGTGCCAGCAGCCAAAGTCGGCAGGGCACAGATACGCAGTATTTT

abundance: .
j_gene: TRBJ2-6
v_gene: TRBV6-5
d_gene: .
CDR3aa: CASSYRTGFGANVLTF
CDR3nt: TGTGCCAGCAGTTACCGAACAGGTTTTGGGGCCAACGTCCTGACTTTC

abundance: many
j_gene: TRBJ2-7
v_gene: TRBV27
d_gene: .
CDR3aa: CASSWTHRASYYEQYF
CDR3nt: TGTGCCAGCAGTTGGACGCACAGGGCCTCCTACTACGAGCAGTACTTC

abundance: medium-sized
j_gene: TRBJ1-1
v_gene: TRBV6-1
d_gene: TRBD1
CDR3aa: CASSAYRGVGEAFF
CDR3nt: TGTGCCAGCAGTGCTTACAGGGGGGTTGGTGAAGCTTTCTTT

abundance: medium-sized
j_gene: TRBJ1-1
v_gene: TRBV13
d_gene: .
CDR3aa: CASSSRGVEAFF
CDR3nt: TGTGCCAGCAGCTCCAGGGGAGTTGAAGCTTTCTTT

abundance: medium-sized
j_gene: TRBJ1-1
v_gene: TRBV19
d_gene: .
CDR3aa: CASSIPRQMANTEAFF
CDR3nt: TGTGCCAGTAGTATACCCCGACAGATGGCGAACACTGAAGCTTTCTTT

abundance: medium-sized
j_gene: TRBJ1-2
v_gene: TRBV6-2/TRBV6-3
d_gene: .
CDR3aa: CASRYAYGYTF
CDR3nt: TGTGCCAGCAGATATGCCTATGGCTACACCTTC

abundance: medium-sized
j_gene: TRBJ1-4
v_gene: TRBV6-2/TRBV6-3
d_gene: TRBD1
CDR3aa: CASSYGPEAGGEKLFF
CDR3nt: TGTGCCAGCAGTTACGGTCCTGAGGCAGGGGGTGAAAAACTGTTTTTT

abundance: once
j_gene: TRBJ1-4
v_gene: TRBV9
d_gene: .
CDR3aa: CASSGDVGEKLFF
CDR3nt: TGTGCCAGCAGCGGGGACGTGGGGGAAAAACTGTTTTTT

abundance: medium-sized
j_gene: TRBJ2-7
v_gene: TRBV29-1
d_gene: .
CDR3aa: CSVVSSSYEQYF
CDR3nt: TGCAGCGTTGTTTCCTCTTCCTACGAGCAGTACTTC

abundance: .
j_gene: TRBJ1-1
v_gene: TRBV20-1
d_gene: TRBD1
CDR3aa: CSARGTGDTEAFF
CDR3nt: TGCAGTGCTCGAGGGACAGGCGACACTGAAGCTTTCTTT

abundance: .
j_gene: TRBJ1-1
v_gene: TRBV20-1
d_gene: .
CDR3aa: CSFDLGKSNTEAFF
CDR3nt: TGCAGCTTTGACTTGGGGAAATCGAACACTGAAGCTTTCTTT

abundance: few
j_gene: TRBJ1-2
v_gene: TRBV5-4
d_gene: TRBD1
CDR3aa: CASSLQRGRGGIWGYTF
CDR3nt: TGTGCCAGCAGCTTGCAGAGGGGGCGAGGGGGTATTTGGGGCTACACCTTC

abundance: many
j_gene: TRBJ1-2
v_gene: TRBV5-4
d_gene: .
CDR3aa: CASSFGNPSTYTF
CDR3nt: TGTGCCAGCAGCTTCGGCAACCCGTCAACCTACACCTTC

abundance: .
j_gene: TRBJ2-7
v_gene: TRBV5-1
d_gene: TRBD2
CDR3aa: CASSLGLANYEQYF
CDR3nt: TGCGCCAGCAGCTTGGGACTAGCGAACTACGAGCAGTACTTC

abundance: .
j_gene: TRBJ2-7
v_gene: TRBV7-2
d_gene: .
CDR3aa: CASSSGAYEQYF
CDR3nt: TGTGCCAGCAGTTCCGGGGCCTACGAGCAGTACTTC

abundance: few
j_gene: TRBJ1-6
v_gene: TRBV12-3/TRBV12-4
d_gene: .
CDR3aa: CASSGREGYEDNSPLHF
CDR3nt: TGTGCCAGCAGTGGTAGGGAGGGCTATGAGGATAATTCACCCCTCCACTTT

abundance: once
j_gene: TRBJ1-1
v_gene: TRBV18
d_gene: .
CDR3aa: CASSPLRSGSPEAFF
CDR3nt: TGTGCCAGCTCACCACTGAGGTCGGGATCGCCTGAAGCTTTCTTT

abundance: .
j_gene: TRBJ2-7
v_gene: TRBV19
d_gene: .
CDR3aa: CASSIKSGYEQYF
CDR3nt: TGTGCCAGTAGTATAAAGTCCGGTTACGAGCAGTACTTC

abundance: .
j_gene: TRBJ1-5
v_gene: TRBV7-2
d_gene: .
CDR3aa: CASSLIGGRVSQPQHF
CDR3nt: TGTGCCAGCAGCTTAATCGGGGGCAGGGTCAGTCAGCCCCAGCATTTT

abundance: medium-sized
j_gene: TRBJ2-1
v_gene: TRBV6-1
d_gene: TRBD1
CDR3aa: CASSATGENEQFF
CDR3nt: TGTGCCAGCAGTGCCACAGGGGAGAATGAGCAGTTCTTC

abundance: medium-sized
j_gene: TRBJ1-1
v_gene: TRBV6-6
d_gene: .
CDR3aa: CASRYPEGRTEAFF
CDR3nt: TGTGCCAGCAGGTACCCGGAGGGAAGAACTGAAGCTTTCTTT